A single sample is the source of the 4 T cell receptor beta chains below, sequenced in a study of T cell changes during pregnancy in multiple sclerosis. Assay: immunoSEQ multiplex PCR; the TCRdb copy retains only in-frame clones and omits some. Of fewer than 20,000 clones in the sample, 95% to 96% were seen once. The sample here was peripheral blood, taken in the third trimester of pregnancy. Every receptor here comes from a female donor with multiple sclerosis, enrolled in a pregnancy study.

The V and J genes are TRBV14 and TRBJ1-1; TRBD1 is a possible D gene (5 bases). The germline V and J ends were trimmed by 2 bases and 4 bases, with 23 bases remaining between them. CDR3 size: 18 residues. The germline gives CDR1 SGHDN, CDR2 FVKESK. CDR3 sequence (DNA): TGTGCCAGCAGCCAATTTTTCGTGGGGCTCGAGGTGGGCACTGAAGCTTTCTTT. Its translation is CASSQFFVGLEVGTEAFF.

V gene TRBV28 combines with J gene TRBJ2-7, with 9 bases matching TRBD1. The V and J ends lost 5 bases and 2 bases, in that order; junction bases with no gene match: 7. CDR1 MDHEN and CDR2 SYDVKM come from the germline V gene. The CDR3 sequence is 15 residues long. The CDR3 loop is CASSLRDRVTYEQYF. In DNA form, the CDR3 reads TGTGCCAGCAGTCTCCGGGACAGGGTAACCTACGAGCAGTACTTC. The variable domain in full, completed from reference TRBV28 and TRBJ2-7, reads DVKVTQSSRYLVKRTGEKVFLECVQDMDHENMFWYRQDPGLGLRLIYFSYDVKMKEKGDIPEGYSVSREKKERFSLILESASTNQTSMYLCASSLRDRVTYEQYFGPGTRLTVT.

This CDR3 is CASSPELRGTANGETQYF. The CDR3 DNA sequence: TGTGCCAGCTCACCTGAGCTCCGCGGGACAGCAAACGGAGAGACCCAGTACTTC. The rearrangement links TRBV18 to TRBJ2-5, with a weak D call TRBD1 (7 bases). Trimming took 3 bases from V and 4 from J, leaving 24 bases between them. The CDR3 is made up of 18 amino acids. Germline-derived CDR1 and CDR2 are KGHSH and LQKENI.

A single count supports this clone. This chain connects TRBV7-8 to TRBJ1-2; tentative D call: TRBD1 (5 bases). CDR3 size: 15 residues. Germline V gene sequence: CDR1 SGHVS, CDR2 FQNEAQ. Trimming left V 4 bases short and J 4 bases short, with 16 bases between. The CDR3 loop reads CASSSPDVGGYGYTF. The CDR3 DNA follows: TGTGCCAGCAGCTCTCCTGACGTCGGGGGCTATGGCTACACCTTC.